This T cell receptor (beta chain) was observed in a study of low-dose radiotherapy and immunotherapy resistance in tumors. At the level of the study: The study administered intravenous cyclophosphamide at 200 mg/m2 every two weeks, one day ahead of radiation and immunotherapy. Aspirin 300 mg, taken orally and daily, was given to patients for four cycles from cycle 1 day 1.

V lost 6 bases to trimming and J lost 9 bases, with 20 bases between them. The V gene's germline CDR1 is MNHNS and CDR2 SASEGT. The CDR3 runs to 14 residues. Alpha- and beta-chain coverage of first-strand cDNA came from TRAV- and TRBV-specific primers. A constant-region primer paired with the V-primer adapter amplified TCRs over 20 PCR cycles. MiXCR, run by TCRdb on the reads, gives a single entry per CDR3 protein. The sample includes under 15,000 distinct CDR3 sequences, roughly 66% of them seen just once. The chain combines TRBV6-1 with TRBJ1-2; D remains unclear. The source is a human donor with advanced metastatic prostate, ovarian, gallbladder or colorectal cancer (not recorded which). This table probably holds off-target reads from a library built for another chain. The CDR3 here is CASRPILGSVSYTF. CDR3 coding DNA: TGTGCCAGCAGACCAATTTTGGGGTCCGTGAGCTACACCTTC.